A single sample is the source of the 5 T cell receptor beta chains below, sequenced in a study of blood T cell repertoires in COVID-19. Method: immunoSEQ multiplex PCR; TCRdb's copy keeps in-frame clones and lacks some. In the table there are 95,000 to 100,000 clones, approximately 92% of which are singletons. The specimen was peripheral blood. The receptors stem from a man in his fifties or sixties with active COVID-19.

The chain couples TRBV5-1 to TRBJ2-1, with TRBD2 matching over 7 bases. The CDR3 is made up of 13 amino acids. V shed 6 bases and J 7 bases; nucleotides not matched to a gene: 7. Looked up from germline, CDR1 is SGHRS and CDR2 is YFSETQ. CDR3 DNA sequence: TGCGCCAGCAACCTCTTTAGCGGGAATGAGCAGTTCTTC. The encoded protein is CASNLFSGNEQFF.

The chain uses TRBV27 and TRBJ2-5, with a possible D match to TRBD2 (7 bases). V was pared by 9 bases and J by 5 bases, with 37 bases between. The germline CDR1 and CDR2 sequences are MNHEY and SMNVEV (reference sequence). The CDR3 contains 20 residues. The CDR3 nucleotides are TGTGCCAGGAAGGGGGGGGCCGCTTCAGGGACACCACCGGGTCTCGAGACCCAGTACTTC. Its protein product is CARKGGAASGTPPGLETQYF.

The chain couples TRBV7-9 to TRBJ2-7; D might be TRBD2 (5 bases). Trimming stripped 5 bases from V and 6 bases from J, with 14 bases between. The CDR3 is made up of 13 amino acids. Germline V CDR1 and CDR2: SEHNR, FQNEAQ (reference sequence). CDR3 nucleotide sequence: TGTGCCAGCAGCCCCGGCGGGTTGGCCGAGCAGTACTTC. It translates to CASSPGGLAEQYF. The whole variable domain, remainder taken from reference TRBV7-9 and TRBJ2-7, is DTGVSQNPRHKITKRGQNVTFRCDPISEHNRLYWYRQTLGQGPEFLTYFQNEAQLEKSRLLSDRFSAERPKGSFSTLEIQRTEQGDSAMYLCASSPGGLAEQYFGPGTRLTVT.

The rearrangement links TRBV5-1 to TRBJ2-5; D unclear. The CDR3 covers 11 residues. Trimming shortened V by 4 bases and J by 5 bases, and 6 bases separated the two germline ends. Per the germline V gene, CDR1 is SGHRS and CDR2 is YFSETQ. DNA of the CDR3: TGCGCCAGCAGCGGAGCGGAGACCCAGTACTTC. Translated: CASSGAETQYF.

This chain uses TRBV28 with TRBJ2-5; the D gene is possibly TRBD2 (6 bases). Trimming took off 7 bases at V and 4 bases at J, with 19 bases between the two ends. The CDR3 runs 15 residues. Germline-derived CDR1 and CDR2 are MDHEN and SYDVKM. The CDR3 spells CASNLSTRGGETQYF. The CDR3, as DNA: TGTGCCAGCAATCTCTCCACCCGGGGAGGAGAGACCCAGTACTTC.